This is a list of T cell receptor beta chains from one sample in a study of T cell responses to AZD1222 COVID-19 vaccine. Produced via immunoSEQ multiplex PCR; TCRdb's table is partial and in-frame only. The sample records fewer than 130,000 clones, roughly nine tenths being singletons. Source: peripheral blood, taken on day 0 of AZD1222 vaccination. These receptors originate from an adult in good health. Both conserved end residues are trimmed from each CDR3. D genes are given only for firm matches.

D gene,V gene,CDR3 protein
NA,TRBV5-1,ASIPNAGSNYGYT
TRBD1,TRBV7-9,ASSSGTAGNTIY
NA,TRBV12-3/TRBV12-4,ASSLGRYEQY
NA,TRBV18,ASSPQGWSGANVLT
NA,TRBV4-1,ASSPVGSGVYGYT
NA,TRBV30,AWSVRPGEAF
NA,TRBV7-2,ASIGGGTGHTIY
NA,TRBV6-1,ASSPQGIWETQY
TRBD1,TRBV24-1,ATSDPGQGKTGELF
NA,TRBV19,ASSIGSEAANEQF
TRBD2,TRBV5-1,ASSLTTLAGSDTDTQY
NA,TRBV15,ATSRGGGQAF